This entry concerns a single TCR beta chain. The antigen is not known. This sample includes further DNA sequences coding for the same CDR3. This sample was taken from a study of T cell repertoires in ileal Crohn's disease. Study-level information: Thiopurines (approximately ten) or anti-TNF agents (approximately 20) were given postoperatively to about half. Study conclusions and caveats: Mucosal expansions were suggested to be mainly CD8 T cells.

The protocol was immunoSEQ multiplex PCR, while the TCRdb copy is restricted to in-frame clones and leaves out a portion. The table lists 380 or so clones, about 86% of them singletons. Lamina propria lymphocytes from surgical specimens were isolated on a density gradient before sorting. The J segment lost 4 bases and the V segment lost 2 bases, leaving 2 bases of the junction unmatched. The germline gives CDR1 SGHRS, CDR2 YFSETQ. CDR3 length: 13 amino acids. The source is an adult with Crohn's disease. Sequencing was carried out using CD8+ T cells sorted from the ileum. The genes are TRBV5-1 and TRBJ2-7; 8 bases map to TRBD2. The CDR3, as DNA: TGCGCCAGCAGCTTCGGGGGGGGTTACGAGCAGTACTTC. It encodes CASSFGGGYEQYF.